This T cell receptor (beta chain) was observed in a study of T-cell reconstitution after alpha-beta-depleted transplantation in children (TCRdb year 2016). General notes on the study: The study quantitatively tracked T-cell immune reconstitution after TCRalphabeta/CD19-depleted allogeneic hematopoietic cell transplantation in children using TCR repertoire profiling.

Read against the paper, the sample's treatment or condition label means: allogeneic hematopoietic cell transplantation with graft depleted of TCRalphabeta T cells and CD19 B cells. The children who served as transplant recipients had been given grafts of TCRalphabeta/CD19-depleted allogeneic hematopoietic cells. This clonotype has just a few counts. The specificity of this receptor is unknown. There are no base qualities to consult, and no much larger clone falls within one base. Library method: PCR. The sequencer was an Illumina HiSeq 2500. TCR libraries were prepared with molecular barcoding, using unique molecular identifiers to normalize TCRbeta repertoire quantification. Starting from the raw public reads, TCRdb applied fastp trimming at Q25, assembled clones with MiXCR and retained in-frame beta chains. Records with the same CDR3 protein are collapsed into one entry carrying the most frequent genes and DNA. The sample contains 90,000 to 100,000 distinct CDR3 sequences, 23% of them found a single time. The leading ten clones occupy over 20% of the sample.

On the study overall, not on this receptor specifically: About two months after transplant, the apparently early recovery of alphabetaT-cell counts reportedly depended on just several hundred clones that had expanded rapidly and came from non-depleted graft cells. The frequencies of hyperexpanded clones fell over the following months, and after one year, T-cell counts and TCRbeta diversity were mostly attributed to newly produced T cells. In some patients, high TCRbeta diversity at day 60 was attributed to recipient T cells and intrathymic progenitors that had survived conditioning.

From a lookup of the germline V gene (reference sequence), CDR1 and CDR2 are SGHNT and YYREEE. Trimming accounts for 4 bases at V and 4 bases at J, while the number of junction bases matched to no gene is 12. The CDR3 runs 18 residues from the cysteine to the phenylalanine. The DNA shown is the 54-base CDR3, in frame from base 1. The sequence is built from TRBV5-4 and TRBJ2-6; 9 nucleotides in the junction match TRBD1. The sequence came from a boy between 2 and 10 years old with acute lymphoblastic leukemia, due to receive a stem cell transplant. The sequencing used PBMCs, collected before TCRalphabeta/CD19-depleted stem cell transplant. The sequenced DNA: TGTGCCAGCAGCACCCTTCCCGGGACAGGGACCGGGGCCAACGTCCTGACTTTC. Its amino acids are CASSTLPGTGTGANVLTF.